The 6 T cell receptor beta chains given below trace back to one sample, sequenced in a study of blood T cell repertoires in COVID-19. Clones were sequenced by immunoSEQ multiplex PCR, and TCRdb holds only the in-frame ones, with some missing. This table holds under 300,000 clones, 86% found once. What was sequenced was peripheral blood. The origin of the receptors is a man between 60 and 75 years old with acute or convalescent COVID-19.

The chain employs TRBV28 and TRBJ2-1, with 10 bases matching TRBD2. CDR3 length: 16 amino acids. Trimming at V came to 6 bases and at J to 6 bases, leaving 11 bases not matched to a gene. Germline V gives CDR1 MDHEN, CDR2 SYDVKM. CDR3 coding DNA: TGTGCCAGCAGCCGACCCACTAGCGGGATAGGCAATGAGCAGTTCTTC. Its protein product is CASSRPTSGIGNEQFF.

Here the CDR3 reads CASSDSPSRIMGEQYF. CDR3 nucleotides: TGTGCCAGCAGTGATAGCCCGTCACGGATCATGGGCGAGCAGTACTTC. This chain joins TRBV6-1 and TRBJ2-7; D not certain. The CDR3 contains 16 residues. V was clipped by 3 bases and J by 6 bases, with 21 bases between them. CDR1 and CDR2 from the germline V gene are MNHNS and SASEGT.

The chain employs TRBV6-2 or TRBV6-3 and TRBJ2-7; 7 bases map to TRBD2. Germline CDR1 MNHEY, CDR2 SVGEGT. The CDR3 is 12 amino acids. The ends lost 4 bases at V and 6 bases at J; junction bases unmatched: 3. The CDR3, as DNA: TGTGCCAGCAGTTTCTGGGGGGGCGAGCAGTACTTC. It encodes CASSFWGGEQYF.

The CDR3 sequence is CASSYPGQYEAFF. The CDR3 bases are TGTGCCAGCAGTTACCCCGGACAGTATGAAGCTTTCTTT. The chain combines TRBV6-2 or TRBV6-3 with TRBJ1-1; the D gene is possibly TRBD1 (6 bases). The CDR3 contains 13 residues. Trimming shortened V by 2 bases and J by 7 bases, and 11 bases separated the two germline ends. Germline CDR1 reads MNHEY; CDR2 reads SVGEGT.

The genes are TRBV11-2 and TRBJ1-4, with D perhaps matching TRBD1 (5 bases). CDR3 length: 13 amino acids. CDR1 and CDR2 (germline): SGHAT, FQNNGV. Trimming took off 5 bases at V and 7 bases at J, with 11 bases between the two ends. The CDR3 DNA reads as TGTGCCAGCAGCCGAGGCGGGGGTGAAAAACTGTTTTTT. As protein: CASSRGGGEKLFF.

This chain connects TRBV28 to TRBJ1-5, with 8 bases lining up with TRBD1. V gave up 2 bases and J gave up 2 bases; unmatched junction bases: 5. CDR3 size: 16 residues. The V gene's germline CDR1 is MDHEN and CDR2 SYDVKM. In DNA, the CDR3 is TGTGCCAGCAGTTTACCAACAGGGGGGGGCAATCAGCCCCAGCATTTT. The encoded protein is CASSLPTGGGNQPQHF.